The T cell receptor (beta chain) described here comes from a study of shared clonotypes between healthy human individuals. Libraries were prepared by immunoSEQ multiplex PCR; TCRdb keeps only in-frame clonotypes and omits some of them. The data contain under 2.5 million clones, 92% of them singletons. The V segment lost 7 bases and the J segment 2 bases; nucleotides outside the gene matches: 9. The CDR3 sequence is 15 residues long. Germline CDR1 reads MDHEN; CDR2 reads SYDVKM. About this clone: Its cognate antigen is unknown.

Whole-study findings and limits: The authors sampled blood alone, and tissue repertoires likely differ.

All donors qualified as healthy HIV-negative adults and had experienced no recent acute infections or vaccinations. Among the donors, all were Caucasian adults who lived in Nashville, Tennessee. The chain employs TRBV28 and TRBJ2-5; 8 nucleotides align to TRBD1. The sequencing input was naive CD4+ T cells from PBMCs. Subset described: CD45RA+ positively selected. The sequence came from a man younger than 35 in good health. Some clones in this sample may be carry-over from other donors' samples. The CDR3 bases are TGTGCCAGCATTCCCAAAGGACAGGGTCAAGAGACCCAGTACTTC. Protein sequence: CASIPKGQGQETQYF.